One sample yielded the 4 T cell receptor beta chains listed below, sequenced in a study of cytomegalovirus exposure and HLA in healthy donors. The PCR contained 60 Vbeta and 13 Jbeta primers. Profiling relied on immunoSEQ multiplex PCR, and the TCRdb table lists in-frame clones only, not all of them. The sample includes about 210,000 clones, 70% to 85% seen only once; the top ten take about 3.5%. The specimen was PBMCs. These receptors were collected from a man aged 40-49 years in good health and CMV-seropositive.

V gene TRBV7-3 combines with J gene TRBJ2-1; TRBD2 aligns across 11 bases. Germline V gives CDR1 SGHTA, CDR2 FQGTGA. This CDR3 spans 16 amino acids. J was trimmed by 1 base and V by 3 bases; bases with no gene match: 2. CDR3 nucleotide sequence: TGTGCCAGCAGCTTTAGCGGGGGGGGTTCCTACAATGAGCAGTTCTTC. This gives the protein CASSFSGGGSYNEQFF.

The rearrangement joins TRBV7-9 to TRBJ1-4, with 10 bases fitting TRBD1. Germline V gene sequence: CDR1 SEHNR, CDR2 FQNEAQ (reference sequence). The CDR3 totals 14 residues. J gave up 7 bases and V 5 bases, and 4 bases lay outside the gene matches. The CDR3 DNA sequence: TGTGCCAGCAGCCAGCGGGACAGGGGTGAAAAACTGTTTTTT. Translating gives CASSQRDRGEKLFF.

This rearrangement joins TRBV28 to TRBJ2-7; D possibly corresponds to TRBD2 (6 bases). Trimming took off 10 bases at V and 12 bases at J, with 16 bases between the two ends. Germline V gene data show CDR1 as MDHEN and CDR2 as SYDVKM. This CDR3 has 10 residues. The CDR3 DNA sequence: TGTGCCACTGGGCGGGAATCTTTGTACTTC. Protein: CATGRESLYF.

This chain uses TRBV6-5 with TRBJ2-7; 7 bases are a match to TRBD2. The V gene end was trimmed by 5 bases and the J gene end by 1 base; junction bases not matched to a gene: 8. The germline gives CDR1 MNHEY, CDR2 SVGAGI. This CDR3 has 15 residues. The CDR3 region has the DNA TGTGCCAGCAGTATAGTAGCGGGTTCGTCCTACGAGCAGTACTTC. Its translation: CASSIVAGSSYEQYF.